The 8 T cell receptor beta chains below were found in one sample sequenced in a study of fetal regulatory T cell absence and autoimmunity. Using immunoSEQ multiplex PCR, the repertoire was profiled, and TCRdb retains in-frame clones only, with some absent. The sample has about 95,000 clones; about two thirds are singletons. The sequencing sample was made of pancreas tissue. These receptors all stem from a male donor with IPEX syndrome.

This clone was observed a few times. For the CDR3, the DNA is TGTGCCAGCAGCTTGGCCGCGGGAGCTAGCACAGATACGCAGTATTTT. Translating gives CASSLAAGASTDTQYF. The chain couples TRBV5-4 to TRBJ2-3, with 7 bases identical to TRBD2. The CDR3 contains 16 residues. Germline V gene data show CDR1 as SGHNT and CDR2 as YYREEE (reference sequence). V trimming: 0 bases; J trimming: 0 bases; junction bases outside the gene matches: 4. Variable domain in full (rest from reference TRBV5-4 and TRBJ2-3): ETGVTQSPTHLIKTRGQQVTLRCSSQSGHNTVSWYQQALGQGPQFIFQYYREEENGRGNFPPRFSGLQFPNYSSELNVNALELDDSALYLCASSLAAGASTDTQYFGPGTRLTVL.

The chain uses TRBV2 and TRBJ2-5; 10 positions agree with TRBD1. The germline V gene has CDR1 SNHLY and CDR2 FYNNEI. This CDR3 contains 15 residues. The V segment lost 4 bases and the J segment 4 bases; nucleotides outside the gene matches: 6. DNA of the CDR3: TGTGCCAGCAGTGTAGAGGGACAGGGGCGAGAGACCCAGTACTTC. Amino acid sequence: CASSVEGQGRETQYF.

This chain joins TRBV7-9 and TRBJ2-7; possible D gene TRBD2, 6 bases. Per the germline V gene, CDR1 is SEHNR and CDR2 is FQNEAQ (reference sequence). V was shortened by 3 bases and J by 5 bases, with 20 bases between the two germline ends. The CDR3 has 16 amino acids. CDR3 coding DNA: TGTGCCAGCAGCTTGGCGGGGCTGTCTAGCGAGGACGAGCAGTACTTC. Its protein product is CASSLAGLSSEDEQYF. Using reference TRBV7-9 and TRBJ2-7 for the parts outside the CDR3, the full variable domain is DTGVSQNPRHKITKRGQNVTFRCDPISEHNRLYWYRQTLGQGPEFLTYFQNEAQLEKSRLLSDRFSAERPKGSFSTLEIQRTEQGDSAMYLCASSLAGLSSEDEQYFGPGTRLTVT.

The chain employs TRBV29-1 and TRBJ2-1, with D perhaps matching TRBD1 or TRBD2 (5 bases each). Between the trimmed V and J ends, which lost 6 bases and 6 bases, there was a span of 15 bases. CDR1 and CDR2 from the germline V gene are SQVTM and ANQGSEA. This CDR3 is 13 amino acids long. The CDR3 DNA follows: TGCAGCGTCCCCGGGGCTCGTCGCAATGAGCAGTTCTTC. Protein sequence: CSVPGARRNEQFF.

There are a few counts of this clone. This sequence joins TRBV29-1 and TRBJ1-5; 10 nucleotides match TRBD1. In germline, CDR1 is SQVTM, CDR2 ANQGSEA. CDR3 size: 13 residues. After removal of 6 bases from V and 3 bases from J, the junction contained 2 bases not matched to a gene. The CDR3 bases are TGCAGCGTCGGGACAGGGGCCAATCAGCCCCAGCATTTT. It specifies CSVGTGANQPQHF.

CDR3 sequence reads: CASSSGQGATDTQYF. In DNA, the CDR3 is TGTGCCAGCAGTTCAGGACAGGGGGCCACAGATACGCAGTATTTT. The rearrangement joins TRBV6-5 to TRBJ2-3; 11 nucleotides agree with TRBD1. This CDR3 comprises 15 residues. Germline CDR1 and CDR2: MNHEY and SVGAGI. V lost 4 bases and J lost 2; bases outside the gene matches: 2.

CDR3 sequence: CASRGPLSYEQYF. CDR3 DNA: TGTGCCAGCAGGGGTCCTCTCTCCTACGAGCAGTACTTC. The chain couples TRBV6-1 to TRBJ2-7; D is ambiguous. Trimming pared 6 bases from V and 0 bases from J, leaving 9 bases between. Germline assignment: CDR1 MNHNS and CDR2 SASEGT. The CDR3 extends over 13 amino acids.

CDR3 DNA sequence: TGTGCCAGCAGCTTAGCAGGGGGAAACACCATATATTTT. Protein sequence: CASSLAGGNTIYF. V is TRBV7-9 and J is TRBJ1-3; unclear D gene. The CDR3 is 13 residues long. The V end lost 0 bases, the J end lost 4 bases, and 4 bases lay between the germline ends. Germline values: CDR1 SEHNR, CDR2 FQNEAQ (reference sequence).